These 10 T cell receptor beta chains were sequenced from one sample in a study of blood T cell repertoires in COVID-19. The method was immunoSEQ multiplex PCR; TCRdb's version includes in-frame clones alone and lacks a portion of them. The sample records approximately 270,000 clones, 88% being singletons. Sample: peripheral blood. Source of these receptors: a woman in her thirties with COVID-19, enrolled during active disease.

This chain connects TRBV5-5 to TRBJ2-1; 14 bases agree with TRBD2. CDR3 length equals 15 residues. V shed 5 bases, J shed 7 bases, and the junction held 5 bases outside the gene matches. Germline V gene data show CDR1 as SGHKS and CDR2 as YYEKEE (reference sequence). CDR3 DNA: TGTGCCAGCAGTCGACTAGCGGGGGGGCTAAATGAGCAGTTCTTC. Protein: CASSRLAGGLNEQFF.

The chain links TRBV19 to TRBJ2-3; 9 bases line up with TRBD2. Looked up from germline, CDR1 is LNHDA and CDR2 is SQIVND (reference sequence). The V and J ends lost 4 bases and 1 base, in that order; junction bases with no gene match: 3. This CDR3 has 15 residues. This CDR3 reads CASSRSSGGTDTQYF. CDR3 DNA sequence: TGTGCCAGTAGTAGATCTAGCGGGGGCACAGATACGCAGTATTTT.

The V call is TRBV6-5, the J call TRBJ1-1, with 7 bases matching TRBD1. This CDR3 is built from 16 residues. Germline V gene sequence: CDR1 MNHEY, CDR2 SVGAGI. V shed 1 base and J 2 bases; nucleotides not matched to a gene: 7. CDR3 sequence (DNA): TGTGCCAGCAGTTACTTTGGGGGACAGACTAACACTGAAGCTTTCTTT. Translating gives CASSYFGGQTNTEAFF.

V usage is TRBV9 and J usage is TRBJ2-1, with TRBD2 identical over 10 bases. Germline values: CDR1 SGDLS, CDR2 YYNGEE. The CDR3 loop spans 14 amino acids. Germline trimming cut 0 bases from V and 15 bases from J; bases unmatched to any gene: 9. CDR3 in DNA: TGTGCCAGCAGCGTAGATGGAGCGGGAGGGCAGCTGTTCTTC. Amino acids: CASSVDGAGGQLFF.

V gene TRBV5-1 combines with J gene TRBJ2-5; a weak D match, TRBD2 (6 bases). The CDR3 has 18 residues. The V gene's germline CDR1 is SGHRS and CDR2 YFSETQ. Trimming pared 2 bases from V and 2 bases from J, leaving 22 bases between. The CDR3 protein is CASSFGGTGVLDQETQYF. DNA of the CDR3: TGCGCCAGCAGCTTTGGCGGGACGGGGGTTTTAGATCAAGAGACCCAGTACTTC.

The V and J genes are TRBV6-6 and TRBJ1-2; tentative D call: TRBD1 (6 bases). This CDR3 has 15 amino acids. Between the trimmed V and J ends, which lost 7 bases and 4 bases, there was a span of 19 bases. Germline V lookup: CDR1 MNHNY, CDR2 SVGAGI (reference sequence). The CDR3 DNA sequence: TGTGCCAGCAACAACCCACAGGGTTGGGGCTATGGCTACACCTTC. This encodes CASNNPQGWGYGYTF.

This sequence joins TRBV19 and TRBJ2-3; maybe TRBD1 (6 bases). Trimming removed 4 bases from V and 3 bases from J, with 14 bases in between. In germline, CDR1 is LNHDA, CDR2 SQIVND (reference sequence). This CDR3 has 15 residues. This CDR3 reads CASSTTGHLTDTQYF. CDR3 nucleotide sequence: TGTGCCAGTAGTACCACGGGACACCTAACAGATACGCAGTATTTT.

The rearrangement links TRBV4-3 to TRBJ1-1; no clear D gene. Germline V gives CDR1 LGHNA, CDR2 YSLEER. Trimming stripped 4 bases from V and 7 bases from J, with 19 bases between. The CDR3 consists of 15 residues. CDR3 nucleotide sequence: TGCGCCAGCAGCCTACATATTATGGGCCCTCTTGAAGCTTTCTTT. It codes for CASSLHIMGPLEAFF.

The chain recombines TRBV5-4 with TRBJ2-3; 9 nucleotides agree with TRBD1. The ends lost 0 bases at V and 0 bases at J; junction bases unmatched: 8. This CDR3 comprises 18 residues. Germline CDR1 is SGHNT and CDR2 is YYREEE (reference sequence). The CDR3 reads CASSLDRGPLASTDTQYF. CDR3 nucleotides: TGTGCCAGCAGCTTGGACAGGGGGCCCCTAGCAAGCACAGATACGCAGTATTTT. Looking up the rest from reference TRBV5-4 and TRBJ2-3 gives the full variable domain: ETGVTQSPTHLIKTRGQQVTLRCSSQSGHNTVSWYQQALGQGPQFIFQYYREEENGRGNFPPRFSGLQFPNYSSELNVNALELDDSALYLCASSLDRGPLASTDTQYFGPGTRLTVL.

A single count supports this clone. Other DNA variants within this sample encode the same CDR3. The chain is built from TRBV4-2 and TRBJ2-5; a possible D gene is TRBD1 (5 bases). V lost 0 bases and J lost 5, with 7 bases in between. The CDR3 runs to 13 residues. CDR1 is LGHNA, CDR2 YNFKEQ, per germline. DNA of the CDR3: TGTGCCAGCAGCCAAGATCCAGGGGAGACCCAGTACTTC. It codes for CASSQDPGETQYF.